This TCR beta chain stems from a study of blood T cell repertoires in COVID-19. Study-level background: Acute and convalescent COVID-19 samples came from the United States, Italy and Spain. The cDNA or gDNA used as material had been derived from T cells, B-cell-depleted T cells, or PBMCs.

In the original analysis: Reference gene primer amplification gave nucleated cell count estimates. The repertoire was sequenced with immunoSEQ multiplex PCR; TCRdb's copy has only in-frame clones and lacks some. The V and J calls and clone size come from that table; D and trimming were worked out from the DNA. The sample has about 120,000 clones; about 85% are singletons. The CDR3 length is 15 residues. With 2 bases clipped from V and 1 base from J, the junction kept 6 bases outside the gene matches. Germline V lookup: CDR1 SGHNT, CDR2 YYREEE (reference sequence). The sequencing input was peripheral blood. This chain joins TRBV5-4 and TRBJ2-7; 7 positions match TRBD1. This TCR came from a human donor in a cohort sampled during active COVID-19. The CDR3 sequence: CASSFINRGSYEQYF. The CDR3 DNA reads as TGTGCCAGCAGCTTCATCAACAGGGGATCCTACGAGCAGTACTTC.